This T cell receptor beta chain was identified in a study of T cells in narcolepsy. Study-level results: Autoreactive HCRT-specific and TRIB2-specific clonotypes were marked in same-patient CSF-versus-blood CD4+ comparisons. Healthy controls reportedly lacked the autoreactive clonotypes serially found in patients' blood. Autoreactive clone sequences were missing from some blood memory CD4+ repertoires.

Only in-frame clones appear in the TCRdb table, and some are missing; sequencing was by immunoSEQ multiplex PCR. The sample has 30,000 to 45,000 clones, approximately 85% seen once. Concerning this clone itself: Its antigen is undetermined.

The germline CDR1 and CDR2 sequences are MNHEY and SMNVEV (reference sequence). This CDR3 has 14 amino acids. V was clipped by 2 bases and J by 5 bases, with 11 bases between them. The rearrangement joins TRBV27 to TRBJ2-3, with D unclear. The source of this sequence is a human donor with narcolepsy. Sequenced sample: CD45RA- memory CD4+ T cells from PBMCs. The CDR3 sequence: CASSLGVALDTQYF. As DNA, the CDR3 is TGTGCCAGCAGTTTAGGGGTAGCCCTAGATACGCAGTATTTT.